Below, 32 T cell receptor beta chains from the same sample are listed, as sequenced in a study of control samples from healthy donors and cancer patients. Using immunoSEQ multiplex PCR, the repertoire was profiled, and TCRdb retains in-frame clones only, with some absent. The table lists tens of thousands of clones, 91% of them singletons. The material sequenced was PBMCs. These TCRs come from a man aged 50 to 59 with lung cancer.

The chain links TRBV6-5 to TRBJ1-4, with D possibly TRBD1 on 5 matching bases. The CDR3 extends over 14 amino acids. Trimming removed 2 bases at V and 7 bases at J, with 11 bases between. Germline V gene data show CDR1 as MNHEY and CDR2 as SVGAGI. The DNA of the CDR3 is TGTGCCAGCAGTTACAGGGAGGACATTGAAAAACTGTTTTTT. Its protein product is CASSYREDIEKLFF.

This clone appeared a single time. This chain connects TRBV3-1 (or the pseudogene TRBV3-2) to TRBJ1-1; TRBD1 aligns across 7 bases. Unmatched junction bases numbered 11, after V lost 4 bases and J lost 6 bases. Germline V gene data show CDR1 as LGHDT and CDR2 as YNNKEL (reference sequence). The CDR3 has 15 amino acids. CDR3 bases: TGTGCCAGCAGCCCCTCAGGGGGGACAGCAGCTGAAGCTTTCTTT. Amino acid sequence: CASSPSGGTAAEAFF.

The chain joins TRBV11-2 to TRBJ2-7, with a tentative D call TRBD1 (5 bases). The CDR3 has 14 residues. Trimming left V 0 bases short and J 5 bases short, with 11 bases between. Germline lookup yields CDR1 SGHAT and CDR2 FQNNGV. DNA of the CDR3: TGTGCCAGCAGCTTAGATCCAGGGCTCCACGAGCAGTACTTC. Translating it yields CASSLDPGLHEQYF.

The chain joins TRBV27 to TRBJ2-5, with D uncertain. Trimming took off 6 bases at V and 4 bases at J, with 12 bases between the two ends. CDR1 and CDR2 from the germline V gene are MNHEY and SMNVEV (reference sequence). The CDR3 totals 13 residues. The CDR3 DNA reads TGTGCCAGCAGGCAGCTTGTTGTAGAGACCCAGTACTTC. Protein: CASRQLVVETQYF.

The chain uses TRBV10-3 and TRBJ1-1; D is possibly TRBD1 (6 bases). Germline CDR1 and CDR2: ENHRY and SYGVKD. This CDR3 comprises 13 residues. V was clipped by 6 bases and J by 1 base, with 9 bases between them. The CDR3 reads CAISSTGNTEAFF. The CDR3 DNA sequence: TGTGCCATCAGCTCGACAGGGAACACTGAAGCTTTCTTT.

DNA of the CDR3: TGCAGCGTTGATGGACAGCCAGGCTACACCTTC. This codes for CSVDGQPGYTF. V usage is TRBV29-1 and J usage is TRBJ1-2; the D gene is possibly TRBD1 (6 bases). The CDR3 runs to 11 residues. V lost 3 bases to trimming and J lost 8 bases, with 10 bases between them. CDR1 is SQVTM, CDR2 ANQGSEA, per germline.

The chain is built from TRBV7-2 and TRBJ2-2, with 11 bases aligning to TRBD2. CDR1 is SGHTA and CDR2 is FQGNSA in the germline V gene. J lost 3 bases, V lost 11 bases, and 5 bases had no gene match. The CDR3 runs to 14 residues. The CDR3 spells CAGTSGSHTGELFF. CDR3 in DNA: TGTGCCGGAACTAGCGGGAGTCACACCGGGGAGCTGTTTTTT. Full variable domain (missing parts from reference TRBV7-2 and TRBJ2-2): GAGVSQSPSNKVTEKGKDVELRCDPISGHTALYWYRQSLGQGLEFLIYFQGNSAPDKSGLPSDRFSAERTGGSVSTLTIQRTQQEDSAVYLCAGTSGSHTGELFFGEGSRLTVL.

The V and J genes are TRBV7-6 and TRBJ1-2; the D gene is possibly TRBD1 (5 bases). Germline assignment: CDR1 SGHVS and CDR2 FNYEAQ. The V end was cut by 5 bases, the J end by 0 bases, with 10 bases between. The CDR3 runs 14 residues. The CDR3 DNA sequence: TGTGCCAGCAGCCCACGAGGGGCTAACTATGGCTACACCTTC. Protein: CASSPRGANYGYTF.

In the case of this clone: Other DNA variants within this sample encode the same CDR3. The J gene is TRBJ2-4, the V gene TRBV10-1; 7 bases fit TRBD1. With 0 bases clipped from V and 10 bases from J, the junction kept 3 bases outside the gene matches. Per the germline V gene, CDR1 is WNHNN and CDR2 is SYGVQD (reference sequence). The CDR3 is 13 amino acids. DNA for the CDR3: TGCGCCAGCAGTGAGTCCGGGACAGTTATTCAGTACTTC. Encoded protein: CASSESGTVIQYF.

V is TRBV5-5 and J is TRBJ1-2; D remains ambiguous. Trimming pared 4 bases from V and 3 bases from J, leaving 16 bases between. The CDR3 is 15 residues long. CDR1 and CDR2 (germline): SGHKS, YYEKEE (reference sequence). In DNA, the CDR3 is TGTGCCAGCAGCCCCGGGCCCCAGGTCGACTATGGCTACACCTTC. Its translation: CASSPGPQVDYGYTF.

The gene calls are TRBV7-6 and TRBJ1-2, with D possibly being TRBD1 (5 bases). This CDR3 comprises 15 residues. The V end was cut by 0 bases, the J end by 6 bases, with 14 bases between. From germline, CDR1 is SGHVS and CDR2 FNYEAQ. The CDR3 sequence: CASSLAIGARHGYTF. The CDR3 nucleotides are TGTGCCAGCAGCTTAGCGATCGGGGCGCGCCATGGCTACACCTTC.

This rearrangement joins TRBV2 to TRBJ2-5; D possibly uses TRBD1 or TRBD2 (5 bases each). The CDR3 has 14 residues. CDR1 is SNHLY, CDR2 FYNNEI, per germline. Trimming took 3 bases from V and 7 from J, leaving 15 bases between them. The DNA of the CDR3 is TGTGCCAGCAGTGATAGGGACCTCCCCTGGACCCAGTACTTC. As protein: CASSDRDLPWTQYF.

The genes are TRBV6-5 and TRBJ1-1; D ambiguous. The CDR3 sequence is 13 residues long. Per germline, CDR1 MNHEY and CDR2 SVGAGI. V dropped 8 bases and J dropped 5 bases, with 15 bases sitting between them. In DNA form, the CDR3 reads TGTGCCAGCCATCAAGCAGGTCGAACTGAAGCTTTCTTT. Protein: CASHQAGRTEAFF.

The chain's CDR3 is CASRQGPYHKQPQHF. The DNA for the CDR3 is TGTGCCAGCAGGCAGGGTCCATATCATAAACAGCCCCAGCATTTT. The rearrangement uses TRBV28 and TRBJ1-5, with D possibly being TRBD1 (5 bases). CDR1 is MDHEN, CDR2 SYDVKM, per germline. Trimming shortened V by 6 bases and J by 7 bases, and 19 bases separated the two germline ends. The CDR3 spans 15 residues.

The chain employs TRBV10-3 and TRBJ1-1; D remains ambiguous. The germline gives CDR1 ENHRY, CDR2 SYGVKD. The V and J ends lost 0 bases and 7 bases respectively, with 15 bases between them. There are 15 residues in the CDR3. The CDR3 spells CAISESSAQPGEAFF. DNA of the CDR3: TGTGCCATCAGTGAGTCTTCGGCCCAACCCGGTGAAGCTTTCTTT.

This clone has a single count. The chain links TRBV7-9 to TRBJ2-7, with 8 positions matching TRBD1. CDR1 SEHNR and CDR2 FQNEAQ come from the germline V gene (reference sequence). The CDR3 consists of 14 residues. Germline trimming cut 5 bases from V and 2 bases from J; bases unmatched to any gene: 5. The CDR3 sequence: CASSRQGITYEQYF. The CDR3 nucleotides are TGTGCCAGCAGCCGACAGGGGATCACCTACGAGCAGTACTTC.

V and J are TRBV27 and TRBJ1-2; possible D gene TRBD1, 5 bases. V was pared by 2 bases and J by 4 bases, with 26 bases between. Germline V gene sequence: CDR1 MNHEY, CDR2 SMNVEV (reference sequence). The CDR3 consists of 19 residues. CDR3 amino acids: CASSLSVGSGRKLAYGYTF. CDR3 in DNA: TGTGCCAGCAGTTTAAGCGTCGGGTCGGGGCGGAAATTGGCCTATGGCTACACCTTC.

The DNA of the CDR3 is TGCGCCAGCAGCCAAGTTGGGAGGGGGAGCTCCTACAATGAGCAGTTCTTC. Amino acid sequence: CASSQVGRGSSYNEQFF. The V gene is TRBV4-3, the J gene TRBJ2-1, with D maybe TRBD2 (7 bases). The CDR3 covers 17 residues. Germline V gene lookup returns CDR1 LGHNA and CDR2 YSLEER. The ends were cut back, 1 base at V and 0 bases at J, with 13 bases in the middle.

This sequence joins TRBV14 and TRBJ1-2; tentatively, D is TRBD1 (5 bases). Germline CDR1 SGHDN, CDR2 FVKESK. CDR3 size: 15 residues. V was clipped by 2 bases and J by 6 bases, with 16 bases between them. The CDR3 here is CASSQPGTSADGYTF. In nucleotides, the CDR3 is TGTGCCAGCAGCCAACCTGGGACCTCGGCAGATGGCTACACCTTC. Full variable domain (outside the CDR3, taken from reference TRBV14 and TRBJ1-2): EAGVTQFPSHSVIEKGQTVTLRCDPISGHDNLYWYRRVMGKEIKFLLHFVKESKQDESGMPNNRFLAERTGGTYSTLKVQPAELEDSGVYFCASSQPGTSADGYTFGSGTRLTVV.

DNA of the CDR3: TGTGCCAGCAGTGGGACAGGGGGGGATCAGCCCCAGCATTTT. As protein: CASSGTGGDQPQHF. The chain carries TRBV2 and TRBJ1-5; 10 bases are a match to TRBD1. The germline V gene has CDR1 SNHLY and CDR2 FYNNEI. The CDR3 sequence is 14 residues long. V was pared by 4 bases and J by 5 bases, with 2 bases of the junction left unmatched.

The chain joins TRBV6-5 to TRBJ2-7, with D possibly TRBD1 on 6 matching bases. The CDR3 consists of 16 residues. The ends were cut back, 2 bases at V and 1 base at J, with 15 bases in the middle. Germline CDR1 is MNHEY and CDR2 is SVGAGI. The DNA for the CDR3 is TGTGCCAGCAGTTACCATTACAGGACAGTTTCCTACGAGCAGTACTTC. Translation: CASSYHYRTVSYEQYF.

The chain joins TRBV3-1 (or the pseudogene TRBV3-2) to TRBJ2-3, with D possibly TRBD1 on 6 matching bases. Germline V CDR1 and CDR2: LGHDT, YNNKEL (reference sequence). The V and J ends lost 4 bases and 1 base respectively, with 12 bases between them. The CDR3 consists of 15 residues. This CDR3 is CASSPGHSGTDTQYF. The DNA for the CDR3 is TGTGCCAGCAGCCCGGGACACTCGGGCACAGATACGCAGTATTTT.

The CDR3 is CASSQEPWTGGDYEQYF. CDR3 in DNA: TGTGCCAGCAGCCAAGAACCCTGGACAGGGGGCGACTACGAGCAGTACTTC. The V gene is TRBV3-1 (or the pseudogene TRBV3-2), the J gene TRBJ2-7; 11 nucleotides line up with TRBD1. V lost 0 bases to trimming and J lost 3 bases; unmatched junction nucleotides: 7. CDR3 length: 17 residues. CDR1 is LGHDT and CDR2 is YNNKEL in the germline V gene (reference sequence).

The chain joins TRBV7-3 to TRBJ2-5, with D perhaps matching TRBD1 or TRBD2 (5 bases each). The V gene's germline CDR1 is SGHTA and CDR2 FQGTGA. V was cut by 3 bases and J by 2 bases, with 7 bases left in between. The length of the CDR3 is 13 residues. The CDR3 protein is CASSLGRQETQYF. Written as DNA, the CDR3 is TGTGCCAGCAGCTTGGGACGTCAAGAGACCCAGTACTTC. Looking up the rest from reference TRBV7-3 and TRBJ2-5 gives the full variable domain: GAGVSQTPSNKVTEKGKYVELRCDPISGHTALYWYRQSLGQGPEFLIYFQGTGAADDSGLPNDRFFAVRPEGSVSTLKIQRTERGDSAVYLCASSLGRQETQYFGPGTRLLVL.

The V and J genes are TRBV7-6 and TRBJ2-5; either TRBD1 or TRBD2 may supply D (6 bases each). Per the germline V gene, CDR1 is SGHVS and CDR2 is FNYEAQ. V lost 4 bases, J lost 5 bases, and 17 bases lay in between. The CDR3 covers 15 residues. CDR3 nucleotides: TGTGCCAGCAGCTCCCGCCCCGGGGGCAGGGAGACCCAGTACTTC. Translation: CASSSRPGGRETQYF.

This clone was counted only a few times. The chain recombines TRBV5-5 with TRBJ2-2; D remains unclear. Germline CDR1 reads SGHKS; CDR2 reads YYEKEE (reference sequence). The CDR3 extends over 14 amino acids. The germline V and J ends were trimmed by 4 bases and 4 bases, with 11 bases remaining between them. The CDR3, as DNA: TGTGCCAGCAGCCCTCCGCGTTTCACCGGGGAGCTGTTTTTT. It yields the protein CASSPPRFTGELFF.

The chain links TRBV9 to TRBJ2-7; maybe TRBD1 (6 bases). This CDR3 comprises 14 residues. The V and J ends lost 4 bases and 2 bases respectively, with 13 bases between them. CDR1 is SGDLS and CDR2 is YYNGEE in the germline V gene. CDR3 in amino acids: CASSPTGFPYEQYF. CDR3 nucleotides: TGTGCCAGCAGCCCGACAGGCTTTCCCTACGAGCAGTACTTC.

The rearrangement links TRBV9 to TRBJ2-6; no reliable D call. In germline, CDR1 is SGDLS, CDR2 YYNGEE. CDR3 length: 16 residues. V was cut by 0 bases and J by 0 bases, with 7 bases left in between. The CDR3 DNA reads TGTGCCAGCAGCGTAGTTGCCCTCTCTGGGGCCAACGTCCTGACTTTC. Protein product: CASSVVALSGANVLTF.

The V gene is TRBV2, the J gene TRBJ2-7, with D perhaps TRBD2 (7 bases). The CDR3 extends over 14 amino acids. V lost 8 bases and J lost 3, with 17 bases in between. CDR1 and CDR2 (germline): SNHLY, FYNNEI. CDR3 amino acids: CASSGGGGYYEQYF. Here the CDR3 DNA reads TGTGCCAGCTCTGGGGGCGGGGGATACTACGAGCAGTACTTC.

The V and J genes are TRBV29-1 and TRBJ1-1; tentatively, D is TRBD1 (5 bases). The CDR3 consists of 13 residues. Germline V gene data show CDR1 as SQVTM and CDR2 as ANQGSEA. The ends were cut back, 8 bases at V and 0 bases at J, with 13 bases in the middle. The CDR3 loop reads CSSRVGVNTEAFF. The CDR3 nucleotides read TGCAGCTCTCGAGTGGGGGTGAACACTGAAGCTTTCTTT.

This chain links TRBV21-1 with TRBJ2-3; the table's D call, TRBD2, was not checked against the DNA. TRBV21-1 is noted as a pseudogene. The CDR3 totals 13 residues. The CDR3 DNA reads TGTGCCAGCGGGAGACTAGCGGGGGTTACGCAGTATTTT. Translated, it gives CASGRLAGVTQYF.

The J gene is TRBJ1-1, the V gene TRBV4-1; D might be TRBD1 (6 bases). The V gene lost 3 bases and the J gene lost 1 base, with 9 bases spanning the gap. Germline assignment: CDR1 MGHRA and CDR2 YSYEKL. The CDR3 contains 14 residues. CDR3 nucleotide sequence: TGCGCCAGCAGCCATGGAGGGGGGAACACTGAAGCTTTCTTT. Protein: CASSHGGGNTEAFF.